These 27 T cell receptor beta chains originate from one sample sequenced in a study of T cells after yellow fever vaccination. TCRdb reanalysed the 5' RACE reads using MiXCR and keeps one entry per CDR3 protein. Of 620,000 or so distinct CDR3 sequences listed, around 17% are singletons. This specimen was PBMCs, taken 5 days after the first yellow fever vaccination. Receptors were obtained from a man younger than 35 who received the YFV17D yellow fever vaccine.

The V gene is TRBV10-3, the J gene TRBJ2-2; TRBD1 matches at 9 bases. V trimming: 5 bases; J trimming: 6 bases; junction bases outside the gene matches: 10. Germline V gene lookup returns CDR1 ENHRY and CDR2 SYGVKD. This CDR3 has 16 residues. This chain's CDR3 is CAISRNGQGSPGELFF. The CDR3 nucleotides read TGTGCCATCAGTAGAAACGGACAGGGGAGCCCCGGGGAGCTGTTTTTT.

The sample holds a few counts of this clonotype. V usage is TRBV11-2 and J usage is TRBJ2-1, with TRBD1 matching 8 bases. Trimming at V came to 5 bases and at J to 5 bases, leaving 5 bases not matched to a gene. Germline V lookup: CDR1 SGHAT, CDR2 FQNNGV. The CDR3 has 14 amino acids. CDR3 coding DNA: TGTGCCAGCAGCCCACACAGGGGGGACAATGAGCAGTTCTTC. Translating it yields CASSPHRGDNEQFF.

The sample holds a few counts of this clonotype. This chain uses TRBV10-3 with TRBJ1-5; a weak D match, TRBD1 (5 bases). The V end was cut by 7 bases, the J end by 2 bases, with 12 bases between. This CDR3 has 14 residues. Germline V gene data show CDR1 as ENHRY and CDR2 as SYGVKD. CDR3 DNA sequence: TGTGCCATCAAGGGGTCTTCGGGCAATCAGCCCCAGCATTTT. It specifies CAIKGSSGNQPQHF.

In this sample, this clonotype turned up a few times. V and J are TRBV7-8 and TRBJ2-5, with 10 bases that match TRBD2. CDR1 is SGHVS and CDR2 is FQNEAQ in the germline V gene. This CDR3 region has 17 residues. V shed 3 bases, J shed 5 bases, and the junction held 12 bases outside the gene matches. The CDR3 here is CASSFVGLAGVMETQYF. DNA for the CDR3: TGTGCCAGCAGCTTCGTTGGGCTAGCGGGGGTTATGGAGACCCAGTACTTC.

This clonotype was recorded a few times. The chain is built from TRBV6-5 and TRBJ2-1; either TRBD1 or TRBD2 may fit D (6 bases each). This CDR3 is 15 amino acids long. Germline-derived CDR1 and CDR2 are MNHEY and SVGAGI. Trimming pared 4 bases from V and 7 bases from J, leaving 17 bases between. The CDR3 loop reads CASSSPPGAQNEQFF. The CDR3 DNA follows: TGTGCCAGCAGTTCTCCGCCGGGGGCTCAAAATGAGCAGTTCTTC.

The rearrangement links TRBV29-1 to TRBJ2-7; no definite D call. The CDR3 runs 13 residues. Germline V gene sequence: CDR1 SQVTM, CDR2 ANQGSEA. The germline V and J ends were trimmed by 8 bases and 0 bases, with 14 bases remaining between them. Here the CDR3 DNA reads TGCAGCTTTCGACGTACCAGCTCCTACGAGCAGTACTTC. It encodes CSFRRTSSYEQYF.

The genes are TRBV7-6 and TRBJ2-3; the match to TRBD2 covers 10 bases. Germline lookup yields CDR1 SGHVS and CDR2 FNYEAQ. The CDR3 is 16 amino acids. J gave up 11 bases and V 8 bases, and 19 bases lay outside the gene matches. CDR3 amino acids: CASLRGSGLAPVEQYF. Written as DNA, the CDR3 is TGTGCCAGCTTAAGAGGTTCGGGACTAGCGCCTGTGGAGCAGTATTTT.

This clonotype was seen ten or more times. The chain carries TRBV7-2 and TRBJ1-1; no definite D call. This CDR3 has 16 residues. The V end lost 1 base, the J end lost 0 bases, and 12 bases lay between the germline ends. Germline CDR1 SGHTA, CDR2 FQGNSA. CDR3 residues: CASSLGGLLLNTEAFF. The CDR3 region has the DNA TGTGCCAGCAGCTTAGGAGGACTCCTCTTGAACACTGAAGCTTTCTTT.

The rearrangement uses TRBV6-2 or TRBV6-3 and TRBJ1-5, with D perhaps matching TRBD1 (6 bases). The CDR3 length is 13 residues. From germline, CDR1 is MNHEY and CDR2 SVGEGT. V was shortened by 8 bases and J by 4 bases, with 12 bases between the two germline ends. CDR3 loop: CASRLGANQPQHF. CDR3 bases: TGTGCCAGCCGTTTGGGGGCTAATCAGCCCCAGCATTTT.

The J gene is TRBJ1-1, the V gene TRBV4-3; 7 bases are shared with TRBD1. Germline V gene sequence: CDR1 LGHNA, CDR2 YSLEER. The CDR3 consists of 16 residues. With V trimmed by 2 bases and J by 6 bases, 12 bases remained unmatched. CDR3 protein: CASSQNYRGKGAEAFF. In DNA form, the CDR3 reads TGCGCCAGCAGCCAAAACTACAGGGGTAAGGGCGCTGAAGCTTTCTTT.

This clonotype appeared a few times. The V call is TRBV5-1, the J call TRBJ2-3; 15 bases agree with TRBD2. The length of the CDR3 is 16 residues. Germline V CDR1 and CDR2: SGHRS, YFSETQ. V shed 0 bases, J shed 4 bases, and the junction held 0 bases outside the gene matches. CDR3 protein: CASSLGTSGGADTQYF. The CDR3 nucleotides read TGCGCCAGCAGCTTGGGGACTAGCGGGGGGGCAGATACGCAGTATTTT.

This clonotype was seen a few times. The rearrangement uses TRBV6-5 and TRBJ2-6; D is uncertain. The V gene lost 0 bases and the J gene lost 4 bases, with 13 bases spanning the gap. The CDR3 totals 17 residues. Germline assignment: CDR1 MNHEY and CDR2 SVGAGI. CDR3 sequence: CASSYSNSLAGANVLTF. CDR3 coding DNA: TGTGCCAGCAGTTACTCGAACAGCTTGGCCGGGGCCAACGTCCTGACTTTC.

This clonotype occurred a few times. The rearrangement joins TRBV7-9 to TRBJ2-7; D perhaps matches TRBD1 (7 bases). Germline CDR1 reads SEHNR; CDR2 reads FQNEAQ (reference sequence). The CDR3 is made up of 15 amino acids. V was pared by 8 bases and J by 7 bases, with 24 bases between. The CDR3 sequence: CASSSGEGARDEQYF. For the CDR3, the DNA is TGTGCCAGCTCTTCCGGTGAGGGGGCGCGGGATGAGCAGTACTTC.

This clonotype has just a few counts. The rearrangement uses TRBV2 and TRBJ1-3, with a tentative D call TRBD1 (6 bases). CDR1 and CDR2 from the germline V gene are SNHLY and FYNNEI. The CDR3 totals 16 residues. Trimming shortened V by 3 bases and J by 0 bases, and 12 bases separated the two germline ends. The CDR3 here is CASSDFGRGSGNTIYF. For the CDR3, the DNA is TGTGCCAGCAGTGATTTCGGCAGGGGCTCTGGAAACACCATATATTTT.

In DNA form, the CDR3 reads TGTGCCAGCAGCTTTACGACAGGTGGATACGAGCAGTACTTC. Encoded protein: CASSFTTGGYEQYF. This sequence joins TRBV7-9 and TRBJ2-7; the D gene is possibly TRBD1 (6 bases). Germline V CDR1 and CDR2: SEHNR, FQNEAQ (reference sequence). There are 14 residues in the CDR3. The ends were cut back, 3 bases at V and 4 bases at J, with 13 bases in the middle.

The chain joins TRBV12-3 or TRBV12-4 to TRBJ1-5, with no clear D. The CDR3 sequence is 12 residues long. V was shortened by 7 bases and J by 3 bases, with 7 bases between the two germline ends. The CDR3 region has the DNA TGTGCCAGCAAAGGGTACAATCAGCCCCAGCATTTT. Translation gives CASKGYNQPQHF.

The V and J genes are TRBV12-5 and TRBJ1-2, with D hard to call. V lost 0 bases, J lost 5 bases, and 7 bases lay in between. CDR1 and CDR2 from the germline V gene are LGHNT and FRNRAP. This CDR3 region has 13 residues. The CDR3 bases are TGTGCTAGTGGTTTGGTAACGGGATATGGCTACACCTTC. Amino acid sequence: CASGLVTGYGYTF.

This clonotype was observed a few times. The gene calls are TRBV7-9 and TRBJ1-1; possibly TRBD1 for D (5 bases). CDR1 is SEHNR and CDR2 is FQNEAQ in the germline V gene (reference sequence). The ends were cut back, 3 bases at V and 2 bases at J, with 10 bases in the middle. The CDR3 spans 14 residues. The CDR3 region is CASSFGQANTEAFF. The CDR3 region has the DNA TGTGCCAGCAGCTTCGGACAAGCAAACACTGAAGCTTTCTTT.

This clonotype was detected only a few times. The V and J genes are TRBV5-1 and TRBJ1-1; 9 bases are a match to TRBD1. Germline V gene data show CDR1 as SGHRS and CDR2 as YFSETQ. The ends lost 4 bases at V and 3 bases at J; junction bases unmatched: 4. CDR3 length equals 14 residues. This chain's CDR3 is CASSVRDRDTEAFF. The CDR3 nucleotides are TGCGCCAGCAGCGTCCGGGACAGGGACACTGAAGCTTTCTTT.

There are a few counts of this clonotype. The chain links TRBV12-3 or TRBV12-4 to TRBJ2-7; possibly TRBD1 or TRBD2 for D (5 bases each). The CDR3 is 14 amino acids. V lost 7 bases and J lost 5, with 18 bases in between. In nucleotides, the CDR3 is TGTGCCAGCACCCGGGACCCGGAGGTCGACGAGCAGTACTTC. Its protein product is CASTRDPEVDEQYF.

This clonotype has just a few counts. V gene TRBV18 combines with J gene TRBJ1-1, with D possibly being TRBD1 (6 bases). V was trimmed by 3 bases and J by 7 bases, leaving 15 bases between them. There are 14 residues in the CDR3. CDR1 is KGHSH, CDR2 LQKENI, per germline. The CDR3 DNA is TGTGCCAGCTCACCGACAGGAGAGATAGGTGAAGCTTTCTTT. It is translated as CASSPTGEIGEAFF.

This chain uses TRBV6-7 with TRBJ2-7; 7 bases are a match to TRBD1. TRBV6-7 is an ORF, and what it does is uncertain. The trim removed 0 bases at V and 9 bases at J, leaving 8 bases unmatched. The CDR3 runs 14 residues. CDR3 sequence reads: CASSYSGTADLQYV. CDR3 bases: TGTGCCAGCAGTTACTCAGGGACAGCGGATTTGCAGTACGTC.

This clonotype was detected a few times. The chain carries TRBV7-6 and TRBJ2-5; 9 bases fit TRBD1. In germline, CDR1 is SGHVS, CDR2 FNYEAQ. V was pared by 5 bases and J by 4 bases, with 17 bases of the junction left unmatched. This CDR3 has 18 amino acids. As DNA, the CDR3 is TGTGCCAGCAGCCTCCTCGAAATGGGGGACAGGGATAGAGAGACCCAGTACTTC. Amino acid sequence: CASSLLEMGDRDRETQYF.

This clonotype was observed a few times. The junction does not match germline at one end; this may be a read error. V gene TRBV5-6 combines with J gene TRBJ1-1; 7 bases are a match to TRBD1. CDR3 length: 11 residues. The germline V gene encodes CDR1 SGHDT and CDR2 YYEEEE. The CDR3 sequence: CASSLQGGWLF. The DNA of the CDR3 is TGTGCCAGCAGCTTGCAGGGGGGATGGCTCTTT.

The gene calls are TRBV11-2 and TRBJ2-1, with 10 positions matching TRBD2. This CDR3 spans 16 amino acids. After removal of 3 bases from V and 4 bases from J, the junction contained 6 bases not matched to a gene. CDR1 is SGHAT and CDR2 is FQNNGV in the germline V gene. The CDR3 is CASSLGLASRYNEQFF. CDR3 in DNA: TGTGCCAGCAGCTTGGGACTAGCGAGCAGATACAATGAGCAGTTCTTC.

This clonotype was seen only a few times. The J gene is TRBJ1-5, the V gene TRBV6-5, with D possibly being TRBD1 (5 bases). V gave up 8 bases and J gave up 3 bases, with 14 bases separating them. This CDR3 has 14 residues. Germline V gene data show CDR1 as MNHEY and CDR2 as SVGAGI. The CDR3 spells CASGYRQPNQPQHF. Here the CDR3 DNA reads TGTGCCAGCGGCTACCGACAGCCCAATCAGCCCCAGCATTTT.

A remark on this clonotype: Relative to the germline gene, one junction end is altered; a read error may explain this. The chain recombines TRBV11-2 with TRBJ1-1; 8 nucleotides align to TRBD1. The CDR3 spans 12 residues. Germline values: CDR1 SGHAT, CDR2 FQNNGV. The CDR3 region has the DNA TGTGCCAACAGCCACAGGGGGACTGAAGCTTTCTTT. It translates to CANSHRGTEAFF.